The 24 T cell receptor beta chains presented below share a single source sample, sequenced in a study of blood T cell repertoires in COVID-19. Profiling relied on immunoSEQ multiplex PCR, and the TCRdb table lists in-frame clones only, not all of them. The repertoire holds 200,000 to 250,000 clones, under 90% seen once, with approximately 6.1% in the top ten. Material: peripheral blood. These receptors were obtained from a man older than 75 with acute or convalescent COVID-19.

As DNA, the CDR3 is TGTGCCAGCAGTCCCCGGGACAGGGGGCTCGGCTACACCTTC. Amino acid sequence: CASSPRDRGLGYTF. This chain uses TRBV6-2 or TRBV6-3 with TRBJ1-2; 12 nucleotides line up with TRBD1. CDR1 is MNHEY and CDR2 is SVGEGT in the germline V gene. The CDR3 extends over 14 amino acids. J gave up 8 bases and V 5 bases, and 6 bases lay outside the gene matches.

This CDR3 is CASSPSDKANYGYTF. In nucleotides, the CDR3 is TGTGCCAGCAGCCCCTCGGACAAAGCAAACTATGGCTACACCTTC. The chain is built from TRBV7-9 and TRBJ1-2; the D gene is possibly TRBD1 (5 bases). Trimming pared 5 bases from V and 2 bases from J, leaving 15 bases between. The V gene's germline CDR1 is SEHNR and CDR2 FQNEAQ (reference sequence). The CDR3 runs 15 residues.

This chain links TRBV28 with TRBJ2-3; D gene uncertain. The CDR3 extends over 15 amino acids. In germline, CDR1 is MDHEN, CDR2 SYDVKM. V was cut by 2 bases and J by 0 bases, with 9 bases left in between. The CDR3 sequence: CASSLIGVSTDTQYF. The CDR3 DNA sequence: TGTGCCAGCAGTTTAATAGGAGTCAGCACAGATACGCAGTATTTT. The whole variable domain, remainder taken from reference TRBV28 and TRBJ2-3, is DVKVTQSSRYLVKRTGEKVFLECVQDMDHENMFWYRQDPGLGLRLIYFSYDVKMKEKGDIPEGYSVSREKKERFSLILESASTNQTSMYLCASSLIGVSTDTQYFGPGTRLTVL.

The V gene is TRBV6-1, the J gene TRBJ1-4; TRBD1 agrees at 7 bases. The CDR3 consists of 17 residues. CDR1 and CDR2 from the germline V gene are MNHNS and SASEGT. V was clipped by 2 bases and J by 12 bases; unmatched bases: 18. The CDR3 region is CASSERTGAGPQRELFF. The CDR3 DNA reads as TGTGCCAGCAGTGAACGCACAGGGGCTGGCCCGCAGCGTGAACTGTTTTTT.

The rearrangement links TRBV5-1 to TRBJ2-7; TRBD1 matches at 7 bases. Germline CDR1 SGHRS, CDR2 YFSETQ. The CDR3 runs to 16 residues. Losses at the gene ends were 0 bases for V and 0 bases for J; bases not matched to a gene: 6. The CDR3 region has the DNA TGCGCCAGCAGCTTGGGTTCAGGGGGACCCTCCTACGAGCAGTACGTC. It specifies CASSLGSGGPSYEQYV.

CDR3 protein: CASSTPGWMYEQYF. DNA of the CDR3: TGTGCCAGCAGTACACCAGGGTGGATGTACGAGCAGTACTTC. The V gene is TRBV28, the J gene TRBJ2-7; maybe TRBD1 (5 bases). V was clipped by 5 bases and J by 4 bases, with 15 bases between them. From germline, CDR1 is MDHEN and CDR2 SYDVKM. CDR3 length: 14 residues.

This rearrangement joins TRBV10-3 to TRBJ2-7; 8 bases are shared with TRBD2. The trim removed 3 bases at V and 6 bases at J, leaving 7 bases unmatched. There are 14 residues in the CDR3. Germline V lookup: CDR1 ENHRY, CDR2 SYGVKD. The CDR3 bases are TGTGCCATCAGTGACCAAGGACTAGCAGGCGAGCAGTACTTC. Translated, it gives CAISDQGLAGEQYF.

V gene TRBV19 combines with J gene TRBJ1-5, with D possibly matching TRBD1 (5 bases). Per the germline V gene, CDR1 is LNHDA and CDR2 is SQIVND (reference sequence). Trimming took 6 bases from V and 4 from J, leaving 10 bases between them. This CDR3 has 13 residues. This CDR3 reads CASSDSSNQPQHF. CDR3 DNA sequence: TGTGCCAGTAGCGACAGCTCTAATCAGCCCCAGCATTTT.

This clone was seen a single time. The chain links TRBV18 to TRBJ1-2; possibly TRBD1 for D (6 bases). The germline V and J ends were trimmed by 3 bases and 0 bases, with 14 bases remaining between them. Germline CDR1 reads KGHSH; CDR2 reads LQKENI. The CDR3 has 16 amino acids. CDR3 nucleotides: TGTGCCAGCTCACCTTCGGGGGGCACTCCTAACTATGGCTACACCTTC. Translating gives CASSPSGGTPNYGYTF.

The chain links TRBV10-3 to TRBJ1-2; 9 bases fit TRBD1. V was clipped by 6 bases and J by 6 bases; unmatched bases: 5. Germline V gene lookup returns CDR1 ENHRY and CDR2 SYGVKD. The CDR3 spans 13 residues. DNA for the CDR3: TGTGCCATCAGGGTAACAGGGGGCCATGGCTACACCTTC. It specifies CAIRVTGGHGYTF.

The chain has TRBV29-1 and TRBJ1-2; D is uncertain. Trimming left V 2 bases short and J 4 bases short, with 17 bases between. CDR1 is SQVTM and CDR2 is ANQGSEA in the germline V gene. This CDR3 has 15 amino acids. CDR3 in DNA: TGCAGCGTTGAAAAGTGGGAGGGCGGTGGCTATGGCTACACCTTC. Encoded protein: CSVEKWEGGGYGYTF. The full variable domain, in which reference TRBV29-1 and TRBJ1-2 provide the parts outside the CDR3, is SAVISQKPSRDICQRGTSLTIQCQVDSQVTMMFWYRQQPGQSLTLIATANQGSEATYESGFVIDKFPISRPNLTFSTLTVSNMSPEDSSIYLCSVEKWEGGGYGYTFGSGTRLTVV.

This sequence joins TRBV7-8 and TRBJ2-5; TRBD2 might be the D (6 bases). Between the trimmed V and J ends, which lost 2 bases and 5 bases, there was a span of 12 bases. The CDR3 contains 14 residues. Per germline, CDR1 SGHVS and CDR2 FQNEAQ. The CDR3 loop reads CASSLWIGGETQYF. In DNA, the CDR3 is TGTGCCAGCAGCTTATGGATCGGGGGTGAGACCCAGTACTTC.

V and J are TRBV18 and TRBJ2-5; the match to TRBD2 covers 7 bases. Germline values: CDR1 KGHSH, CDR2 LQKENI. Trimming at V came to 2 bases and at J to 3 bases, leaving 0 bases not matched to a gene. The CDR3 covers 13 residues. This CDR3 reads CASSPGGEETQYF. The CDR3 nucleotides are TGTGCCAGCTCACCAGGGGGGGAAGAGACCCAGTACTTC.

V usage is TRBV28 and J usage is TRBJ2-1; 13 bases are a match to TRBD2. The CDR3 has 16 residues. In germline, CDR1 is MDHEN, CDR2 SYDVKM. The V gene end was trimmed by 6 bases and the J gene end by 2 bases; junction bases not matched to a gene: 4. The CDR3 reads CASRTGTSGTYNEQFF. CDR3 in DNA: TGTGCCAGCAGGACCGGGACTAGCGGGACCTACAATGAGCAGTTCTTC.

The V gene is TRBV27, the J gene TRBJ2-5; 9 nucleotides align to TRBD1. The CDR3 is made up of 15 amino acids. The germline V gene encodes CDR1 MNHEY and CDR2 SMNVEV (reference sequence). V was pared by 6 bases and J by 5 bases, with 10 bases of the junction left unmatched. The CDR3, as DNA: TGTGCCAGCAGAAAACAGGGGGCGTTCCGGGAGACCCAGTACTTC. Amino acids: CASRKQGAFRETQYF.

For the CDR3, the DNA is TGTGCCAGCAGCCCGGGACACAAGAACACTGAAGCTTTCTTT. Residues: CASSPGHKNTEAFF. The rearrangement links TRBV7-8 to TRBJ1-1; D may be TRBD1 (6 bases). This CDR3 spans 14 amino acids. Trimming stripped 5 bases from V and 1 base from J, with 11 bases between. Germline CDR1 is SGHVS and CDR2 is FQNEAQ.

The rearrangement links TRBV6-1 to TRBJ2-7, with 9 bases aligning to TRBD2. This CDR3 comprises 17 residues. The trim removed 1 base at V and 2 bases at J, leaving 9 bases unmatched. The germline V gene encodes CDR1 MNHNS and CDR2 SASEGT. The CDR3 reads CASSEVSALAGPYEQYF. CDR3 bases: TGTGCCAGCAGTGAAGTCTCAGCACTAGCGGGCCCCTACGAGCAGTACTTC.

The chain recombines TRBV19 with TRBJ2-5, with TRBD1 as a possible D gene (6 bases). V was cut by 4 bases and J by 10 bases, with 22 bases left in between. The CDR3 extends over 15 amino acids. The germline V gene encodes CDR1 LNHDA and CDR2 SQIVND (reference sequence). The CDR3: CASSTLQGLQEVQYF. The DNA of the CDR3 is TGTGCCAGTAGTACCCTACAGGGCTTACAAGAGGTCCAGTACTTC.

The sample holds one count of this clone. This chain uses TRBV5-4 with TRBJ1-4, with TRBD1 identical over 9 bases. The CDR3 runs 14 residues. V shed 0 bases and J 6 bases; nucleotides not matched to a gene: 0. CDR1 is SGHNT and CDR2 is YYREEE in the germline V gene (reference sequence). The CDR3 loop is CASSLGTGDEKLFF. The CDR3 region has the DNA TGTGCCAGCAGCTTGGGGACAGGGGATGAAAAACTGTTTTTT.

This clone has only a few counts. The V and J genes are TRBV29-1 and TRBJ2-3; D remains unclear. Germline loops: CDR1 SQVTM, CDR2 ANQGSEA. The ends were cut back, 4 bases at V and 7 bases at J, with 9 bases in the middle. The CDR3 runs to 11 residues. Written as DNA, the CDR3 is TGCAGCGTTGCCCCCTCTAATACGCAGTATTTT. This codes for CSVAPSNTQYF.

The chain employs TRBV19 and TRBJ2-7, with a tentative D call TRBD1 (6 bases). The CDR3 contains 16 residues. The ends were cut back, 0 bases at V and 4 bases at J, with 16 bases in the middle. Germline V gene lookup returns CDR1 LNHDA and CDR2 SQIVND (reference sequence). CDR3 DNA sequence: TGTGCCAGTAGTATAGATGGCCAGGGGCTAAAATACGAGCAGTACTTC. It codes for CASSIDGQGLKYEQYF.

This rearrangement joins TRBV11-2 to TRBJ2-7; 11 bases map to TRBD2. CDR3 size: 15 residues. V gave up 6 bases and J gave up 2 bases; unmatched junction bases: 6. Germline-derived CDR1 and CDR2 are SGHAT and FQNNGV. CDR3 amino acids: CASSQTSGNTYEQYF. The CDR3 nucleotides are TGTGCCAGCAGTCAGACTAGCGGGAATACCTACGAGCAGTACTTC.

The V and J genes are TRBV7-9 and TRBJ1-5; TRBD1 is a possible D gene (5 bases). The CDR3 is 14 residues long. In germline, CDR1 is SEHNR, CDR2 FQNEAQ (reference sequence). V gave up 5 bases and J gave up 5 bases, with 13 bases separating them. CDR3 residues: CASSHGHVDQPQHF. In nucleotides, the CDR3 is TGTGCCAGCAGCCATGGACACGTAGATCAGCCCCAGCATTTT.

In its sample, this clone was seen a few times. The chain uses TRBV5-1 and TRBJ2-5; TRBD1 aligns across 9 bases. Germline values: CDR1 SGHRS, CDR2 YFSETQ. Trimming at V came to 0 bases and at J to 0 bases, leaving 3 bases not matched to a gene. The CDR3 runs 16 residues. The chain's CDR3 is CASSLAGTGYQETQYF. The CDR3 DNA reads as TGCGCCAGCAGCTTGGCCGGGACAGGGTACCAAGAGACCCAGTACTTC. Drawing the rest from reference TRBV5-1 and TRBJ2-5, the complete variable domain is KAGVTQTPRYLIKTRGQQVTLSCSPISGHRSVSWYQQTPGQGLQFLFEYFSETQRNKGNFPGRFSGRQFSNSRSEMNVSTLELGDSALYLCASSLAGTGYQETQYFGPGTRLLVL.